Presented here are 8 T cell receptor beta chains from one specimen sequenced in a study of T-cell memory formation after mild COVID-19. TCRdb re-analysed the 5' RACE reads in MiXCR, keeping a single row per CDR3 protein. The sample includes under 550,000 distinct CDR3 sequences, 18% of them seen just once. The specimen was PBMCs or a T cell subset sorted from them (not recorded which). These receptors were obtained from an adult woman who had mild COVID-19 (a few samples of this study predate the infection). Cell type and time point are not known.

The chain recombines TRBV27 with TRBJ2-7, with unresolved D. Looked up from germline, CDR1 is MNHEY and CDR2 is SMNVEV (reference sequence). The V end was cut by 5 bases, the J end by 3 bases, with 11 bases between. This CDR3 is built from 13 residues. CDR3 loop: CASSPGSHYEQYF. DNA for the CDR3: TGTGCCAGCAGTCCCGGGTCCCACTACGAGCAGTACTTC.

The chain has TRBV28 and TRBJ2-7, with D hard to call. With 6 bases removed from V and 2 bases from J, the gap between germline ends came to 17 bases. The CDR3 runs to 15 residues. In germline, CDR1 is MDHEN, CDR2 SYDVKM. The CDR3 DNA reads as TGTGCCAGCAGAAAAGGATGGATCACGACCTACGAGCAGTACTTC. This encodes CASRKGWITTYEQYF.

The rearrangement links TRBV5-4 to TRBJ2-1, with D possibly called TRBD1 or TRBD2 (6 bases each). Germline CDR1 reads SGHNT; CDR2 reads YYREEE (reference sequence). V was pared by 1 base and J by 10 bases, with 12 bases between. CDR3 length: 13 residues. The CDR3 coding sequence is TGTGCCAGCAGCTTGTCTAGGGGGGAGGAGCAGTTCTTC. It specifies CASSLSRGEEQFF.

This clonotype has a handful of counts. The V call is TRBV5-1, the J call TRBJ2-6; D unresolved. Trimming took 5 bases from V and 0 from J, leaving 15 bases between them. The CDR3 extends over 17 amino acids. Germline V gene sequence: CDR1 SGHRS, CDR2 YFSETQ. The CDR3 loop is CASSLSGRASGANVLTF. The DNA for the CDR3 is TGCGCCAGCAGTTTATCAGGACGGGCCTCTGGGGCCAACGTCCTGACTTTC.

CDR3 loop: CASSWDSSRHEQYF. The CDR3 coding sequence is TGTGCCAGCAGTTGGGACTCCTCGAGACACGAGCAGTACTTC. This rearrangement joins TRBV12-3 or TRBV12-4 to TRBJ2-7; possible D gene TRBD2, 6 bases. The CDR3 sequence is 14 residues long. Deletions cut 4 bases from V and 5 bases from J, with 15 bases between.

The chain couples TRBV7-9 to TRBJ2-5, with TRBD1 as a possible D gene (6 bases). CDR1 and CDR2 (germline): SEHNR, FQNEAQ (reference sequence). Deletions cut 2 bases from V and 1 base from J, with 17 bases between. This CDR3 is 17 amino acids long. Written as DNA, the CDR3 is TGTGCCAGCAGCTTACTTCGACAGGCCCGCGTCCAAGAGACCCAGTACTTC. This sequence encodes CASSLLRQARVQETQYF.

The chain recombines TRBV4-1 with TRBJ2-7; D may correspond to TRBD1 or TRBD2 (5 bases each). CDR3 length equals 15 residues. Germline V gene data show CDR1 as MGHRA and CDR2 as YSYEKL. Between the trimmed V and J ends, which lost 5 bases and 0 bases, there was a span of 14 bases. The CDR3 reads CASSKTAGTSYEQYF. Written as DNA, the CDR3 is TGCGCCAGCAGCAAGACGGCAGGGACCTCCTACGAGCAGTACTTC.

There are a few counts of this clonotype. The chain uses TRBV28 and TRBJ1-3; D perhaps matches TRBD1 (5 bases). Germline CDR1 and CDR2: MDHEN and SYDVKM. Trimming took 6 bases from V and 4 from J, leaving 19 bases between them. This CDR3 has 16 amino acids. The CDR3 spells CASRTSGGASGNTIYF. CDR3 nucleotide sequence: TGTGCCAGCAGGACCTCGGGAGGGGCATCAGGAAACACCATATATTTT. Combining the CDR3 with reference TRBV28 and TRBJ1-3 gives the whole variable domain DVKVTQSSRYLVKRTGEKVFLECVQDMDHENMFWYRQDPGLGLRLIYFSYDVKMKEKGDIPEGYSVSREKKERFSLILESASTNQTSMYLCASRTSGGASGNTIYFGEGSWLTVV.